A single sample gave rise to the 17 T cell receptor beta chains below, sequenced in a study of cytomegalovirus exposure and HLA in healthy donors. In the PCR, 60 Vbeta and 13 Jbeta primers were used. Using immunoSEQ multiplex PCR, the repertoire was profiled, and TCRdb retains in-frame clones only, with some absent. The data contain roughly 100,000 clones, approximately 80% of them seen just once; the ten biggest clones take up approximately 2%. The material sequenced was PBMCs. These receptors came from a woman in her thirties or forties in good health and CMV-seronegative.

The chain is built from TRBV28 and TRBJ1-2; a possible D gene is TRBD1 (5 bases). The V end was cut by 7 bases, the J end by 8 bases, with 17 bases between. Germline V CDR1 and CDR2: MDHEN, SYDVKM. The CDR3 length is 13 residues. Written as DNA, the CDR3 is TGTGCCAGCATAACCGGTCAGGGAAGGGGCTACACCTTC. Its protein is CASITGQGRGYTF.

The chain uses TRBV28 and TRBJ1-5; 9 bases line up with TRBD1. The CDR3 runs to 16 residues. J lost 2 bases, V lost 5 bases, and 7 bases had no gene match. From germline, CDR1 is MDHEN and CDR2 SYDVKM. The DNA for the CDR3 is TGTGCCAGCAGTAAGGCGGGACAGGGTCGCAATCAGCCCCAGCATTTT. Amino acid sequence: CASSKAGQGRNQPQHF.

J is TRBJ2-7 and V is TRBV13; D is possibly TRBD1 (5 bases). The CDR3 runs to 14 residues. The V gene lost 7 bases and the J gene lost 1 base, with 14 bases spanning the gap. Germline V gives CDR1 PRHDT, CDR2 FYEKMQ (reference sequence). CDR3 in amino acids: CASTTGFGSYEQYF. Here the CDR3 DNA reads TGTGCCAGCACTACAGGTTTCGGATCCTACGAGCAGTACTTC.

In this sample, this clone turned up a few times. The genes are TRBV11-3 and TRBJ2-2, with a tentative D call TRBD2 (6 bases). There are 13 residues in the CDR3. Trimming stripped 4 bases from V and 7 bases from J, with 10 bases between. Germline values: CDR1 SGHNT, CDR2 YENEEA. CDR3 in DNA: TGTGCCAGCAGCTCGGGGGAGTACGGGGAGCTGTTTTTT. This sequence encodes CASSSGEYGELFF.

V gene TRBV9 combines with J gene TRBJ1-2; tentative D call: TRBD1 (6 bases). Per germline, CDR1 SGDLS and CDR2 YYNGEE. The CDR3 is made up of 15 amino acids. Trimming removed 6 bases at V and 2 bases at J, with 17 bases between. CDR3 region: CASTIGGNLNYGYTF. The CDR3, as DNA: TGTGCCAGCACGATAGGGGGAAATCTAAACTATGGCTACACCTTC.

The V and J genes are TRBV1 and TRBJ1-2; the D call of TRBD1 is as the table states it, not checked on the DNA. TRBV1 is a pseudogene. The CDR3 loop spans 16 amino acids. The CDR3, as DNA: TGCACCAGCAGCCAAGATACGGACAGGGATACCTATGGCTACACCTTC. This encodes CTSSQDTDRDTYGYTF.

The chain joins TRBV7-9 to TRBJ1-2, with 7 bases aligning to TRBD1. CDR3 size: 17 residues. The V gene end was trimmed by 5 bases and the J gene end by 1 base; junction bases not matched to a gene: 13. The germline V gene has CDR1 SEHNR and CDR2 FQNEAQ (reference sequence). The CDR3 DNA reads as TGTGCCAGCAGCCACCCTGTCGACAGGGAGATTAACTATGGCTACACCTTC. It is translated as CASSHPVDREINYGYTF.

Notes on this clone: Mismatch with germline at one junction end may stem from a read error. This rearrangement joins TRBV7-9 to TRBJ2-7; TRBD1 matches 7 bases. The CDR3 is 15 residues long. Germline CDR1 reads SEHNR; CDR2 reads FQNEAQ (reference sequence). This CDR3 reads CSSSQTGRPVIEQYF. CDR3 coding DNA: TGTTCCAGCAGTCAGACAGGGCGACCGGTTATCGAGCAGTACTTC.

J is TRBJ2-7 and V is TRBV7-2; TRBD1 agrees at 7 bases. Germline lookup yields CDR1 SGHTA and CDR2 FQGNSA. With 1 base clipped from V and 12 bases from J, the junction kept 12 bases outside the gene matches. This CDR3 has 14 residues. Here the CDR3 reads CASSLVPQGGDRYF. The DNA for the CDR3 is TGTGCCAGCAGCTTAGTACCCCAAGGGGGCGATCGGTACTTC. Looking up the rest from reference TRBV7-2 and TRBJ2-7 gives the full variable domain: GAGVSQSPSNKVTEKGKDVELRCDPISGHTALYWYRQSLGQGLEFLIYFQGNSAPDKSGLPSDRFSAERTGGSVSTLTIQRTQQEDSAVYLCASSLVPQGGDRYFGPGTRLTVT.

The rearrangement uses TRBV11-3 and TRBJ1-6; 7 nucleotides agree with TRBD1. This CDR3 comprises 15 residues. Germline trimming cut 0 bases from V and 5 bases from J; bases unmatched to any gene: 1. The germline V gene encodes CDR1 SGHNT and CDR2 YENEEA. The DNA for the CDR3 is TGTGCCAGCAGCTTAGACAGGGGGGATAATTCACCCCTCCACTTT. It yields the protein CASSLDRGDNSPLHF.

DNA of the CDR3: TGCGCCAGCAGCCATCCCGGACAAGGGGAAAAACTGTTTTTT. Translated, it gives CASSHPGQGEKLFF. This chain connects TRBV5-1 to TRBJ1-4; tentatively, D is TRBD1 (5 bases). Germline CDR1 is SGHRS and CDR2 is YFSETQ. With 4 bases removed from V and 8 bases from J, the gap between germline ends came to 15 bases. This CDR3 spans 14 amino acids.

Notes on this clone: Other DNA sequences from this sample encode an identical CDR3 as well. The V gene is TRBV6-4, the J gene TRBJ2-3, with TRBD1 matching over 8 bases. The trim removed 4 bases at V and 6 bases at J, leaving 9 bases unmatched. The length of the CDR3 is 15 residues. CDR1 MRHNA and CDR2 SNTAGT come from the germline V gene. The CDR3 bases are TGTGCCAGCAGTGCCGGTGCAGGGGGCGTGGATACGCAGTATTTT. Translating gives CASSAGAGGVDTQYF.

This clone was counted a single time. The V call is TRBV6-1, the J call TRBJ2-6; D might be TRBD2 (5 bases). With 8 bases removed from V and 0 bases from J, the gap between germline ends came to 11 bases. This CDR3 spans 15 amino acids. Germline V gives CDR1 MNHNS, CDR2 SASEGT. CDR3 nucleotides: TGTGCCAGCGGCGTCGGGGTCTCTGGGGCCAACGTCCTGACTTTC. It specifies CASGVGVSGANVLTF.

The chain is built from TRBV19 and TRBJ1-2; TRBD1 agrees at 7 bases. Germline assignment: CDR1 LNHDA and CDR2 SQIVND (reference sequence). The V and J ends lost 5 bases and 4 bases, in that order; junction bases with no gene match: 7. The CDR3 runs to 14 residues. The CDR3 coding sequence is TGTGCCAGTAGTGTACCGGGACAGATCTATGGCTACACCTTC. Translation: CASSVPGQIYGYTF.

The chain links TRBV7-3 to TRBJ1-2; 9 bases map to TRBD1. This CDR3 comprises 15 residues. The germline gives CDR1 SGHTA, CDR2 FQGTGA. V was clipped by 3 bases and J by 3 bases; unmatched bases: 5. The CDR3 coding sequence is TGTGCCAGCAGCTTGGGACAGGGTGAGGACTATGGCTACACCTTC. Translated: CASSLGQGEDYGYTF.

This clone was counted a few times. The V gene is TRBV7-9, the J gene TRBJ2-4; weak D call: TRBD1 (6 bases). Trimming pared 5 bases from V and 1 base from J, leaving 12 bases between. In germline, CDR1 is SEHNR, CDR2 FQNEAQ (reference sequence). This CDR3 has 15 residues. CDR3 bases: TGTGCCAGCAGCCCGCAGGGGTCTGCCAAAAACATTCAGTACTTC. Amino acids: CASSPQGSAKNIQYF.

This clone has a single count. The chain joins TRBV7-3 to TRBJ2-7, with D possibly being TRBD1 (5 bases). V was trimmed by 2 bases and J by 7 bases, leaving 12 bases between them. CDR3 length equals 13 residues. Germline V gene lookup returns CDR1 SGHTA and CDR2 FQGTGA. In nucleotides, the CDR3 is TGTGCCAGCAGCTTATCGACAGCGACGGAGCAGTACTTC. Amino acids: CASSLSTATEQYF.